This T cell receptor beta chain came from a study of blood T cell repertoires in COVID-19. Overall study context: Specimens from acute and convalescent COVID-19 originated in the United States, Italy and Spain. Sources were T cells, B-cell-depleted T cells, or PBMCs; the material itself was cDNA or gDNA.

Original processing methods: Reference gene primers were amplified, and this amplification served to estimate nucleated cell counts. Assay: immunoSEQ multiplex PCR; the TCRdb copy retains only in-frame clones and omits some. That table is the source of V, J and clone size, and D and trimming were worked out from the DNA. The sample has some 100,000 clones, around 94% seen once. The sample consisted of peripheral blood. The sequence was collected from a woman aged 60-70 years with active COVID-19.

CDR3 residues: CASEFYYSVPSSYEQYF. In DNA, the CDR3 is TGTGCCAGCGAATTCTACTATAGCGTCCCGAGCTCCTACGAGCAGTACTTC. The J gene is TRBJ2-7, the V gene TRBV5-6; the D gene is possibly TRBD2 (5 bases). The CDR3 contains 17 residues. CDR1 is SGHDT, CDR2 YYEEEE, per germline. The germline V and J ends were trimmed by 7 bases and 0 bases, with 23 bases remaining between them.